These T cell receptor beta chains were read from a single sample in a study of CD8 T cells in Susac syndrome. TCRdb re-called the immunoSEQ multiplex PCR reads with MiXCR, one entry per CDR3 protein. The table lists 250,000 to 300,000 distinct CDR3 sequences, roughly 85% of them singletons. The sample comprised CD8+ T cells from PBMCs. The receptor source for this set is a human donor with multiple sclerosis. CDR3s include the opening cysteine and the closing phenylalanine or tryptophan. D genes are given only for firm matches. Size values are once, few and many counts, or a class for expanded clones, and some rows have none.

>.|.|TRBJ2-7|TRBV5-1
TGCGCCAGCAGCTCATCCCCTTGGAGCTCCTACGAGCAGTACTTC
CASSSSPWSSYEQYF
>.|TRBD1|TRBJ2-2|TRBV28
TGTGCCAGCAGCACCGGGACAGCGAACACCGGGGAGCTGTTTTTT
CASSTGTANTGELFF
>.|TRBD1|TRBJ1-2|TRBV5-1
TGCGCCAGCAGCTTGGAAGGGGGCGTGGGCGGCTACACCTTC
CASSLEGGVGGYTF
>.|TRBD1|TRBJ2-5|TRBV27
TGTGCCAGCAGTTGGGGACTTGGGACAGGGGGCTGGGAGACCCAGTACTTC
CASSWGLGTGGWETQYF
>.|TRBD2|TRBJ2-7|TRBV27
TGTGCCAGCGCCCTCTCCCCACTAGCGGGCCAGTACTTC
CASALSPLAGQYF
>.|.|TRBJ2-5|TRBV7-7
TGTGCTCTAACACCAGTGACACACCAAGAGACCCAGTACTTC
CALTPVTHQETQYF
>once|TRBD2|TRBJ2-7|TRBV6-1
TGTGCCAGCAGGCAACCCACCGGGACTAGCGGGATGAGGAGCTCCTACGAGCAGTACTTC
CASRQPTGTSGMRSSYEQYF
>.|.|TRBJ2-3|TRBV28
TGTGCCAGCAGTTTAACCCCCAGGGTCAGCACAGATACGCAGTATTTT
CASSLTPRVSTDTQYF
>.|.|TRBJ1-1|TRBV28
TGTGCCAGCAGTCAATTAAGGGGGGTAGAGACTGAAGCTTTCTTT
CASSQLRGVETEAFF
>.|.|TRBJ2-1|TRBV24-1
TGTGCCACCAGTGATTTAGGAGGGTACAATGAGCAGTTCTTC
CATSDLGGYNEQFF
>.|TRBD2|TRBJ2-1|TRBV7-2
TGTGCCAGCAGCCGATCCCGGGGGGATGAGCAGTTCTTC
CASSRSRGDEQFF
>.|.|TRBJ2-1|TRBV7-3
TGTGCCAGCAGCCGCCGAAGGGGGGAGGCAGACCTTTACAATGAGCAGTTCTTC
CASSRRRGEADLYNEQFF
>.|TRBD1|TRBJ2-1|TRBV6-2/TRBV6-3
TGTGCCAGCAGCCCCCGGGACAGGGTTCGAATTAAAGCTGCCAATGAGCAGTTCTTC
CASSPRDRVRIKAANEQFF
>.|TRBD2|TRBJ2-1|TRBV7-9
TGTGCCAGCAGGCCTCCTCTAGCGGGGCGGAACAATGAGCAGTTCTTC
CASRPPLAGRNNEQFF
>.|.|TRBJ2-2|TRBV9
TGTGCCAGCAGCGTAGACGAGGTGGGTGGGCAGGAATACACCGGGGAGCTGTTTTTT
CASSVDEVGGQEYTGELFF
>.|.|TRBJ1-5|TRBV10-3
TGTGCCATCAGTGATAGTACTACGGGTGATCAGCCCCAGCATTTT
CAISDSTTGDQPQHF
>.|TRBD2|TRBJ2-5|TRBV6-2/TRBV6-3
TGTGCCAGCAGTTCACTAGCGGAGATCCAAGAGACCCAGTACTTC
CASSSLAEIQETQYF
>.|TRBD2|TRBJ2-2|TRBV28
TGTGCCAGCAGGGCGGGTAGCGGGCTGAACACCGGGGAGCTGTTTTTT
CASRAGSGLNTGELFF
>.|TRBD2|TRBJ2-5|TRBV25-1
TGTGCCAGCAGTGAACACTCTACTAGCGGGGAAGAGGAGACCCAGTACTTC
CASSEHSTSGEEETQYF
>.|.|TRBJ2-7|TRBV27
TGTGCCAGCAGCCCGGAACAGGGCCCCTACGAGCAGTACTTC
CASSPEQGPYEQYF
>.|.|TRBJ2-1|TRBV12-3/TRBV12-4
TGTGCCAGCAGTTTAATTACCGGCCGGTACAATGAGCAGTTCTTC
CASSLITGRYNEQFF
>once|.|TRBJ2-1|TRBV6-5
TGTGCCAGCAGTTACTTCTCGGTTGAGGATGAGCAGTTCTTC
CASSYFSVEDEQFF
>.|TRBD2|TRBJ2-2|TRBV29-1
TGCAGCGGGCGGGAGGGGAACACCGGGGAGCTGTTTTTT
CSGREGNTGELFF
>.|.|TRBJ1-1|TRBV27
TGTGCCAGCAGTCCTCTAGGTACGGCTGAAGCTTTCTTT
CASSPLGTAEAFF